This TCR beta chain emerged from a study of cytomegalovirus exposure and HLA in healthy donors. The V segment lost 4 bases and the J segment 3 bases; nucleotides outside the gene matches: 5. The CDR3 loop spans 14 amino acids. CDR1 is SGHDT, CDR2 YYEEEE, per germline. Points from the study as a whole: Being productive about 87% or about 30% of the time was typical of most TCR beta V segments in an earlier analysis.

In the PCR, 60 Vbeta and 13 Jbeta primers were used. The method was immunoSEQ multiplex PCR; TCRdb's version includes in-frame clones alone and lacks a portion of them. The data hold approximately 150,000 clones, with 60% to 80% observed a single time. In regard to this clone: What it binds is unknown.

The sequenced sample consisted of PBMCs. This clonotype was sampled from a man between 18 and 29 years old in good health and CMV-seropositive. The V call is TRBV5-6, the J call TRBJ2-7; 9 nucleotides align to TRBD1. The CDR3, as DNA: TGTGCCAGCAGCGGAGGACAGGGGAACTACGAGCAGTACTTC. It encodes CASSGGQGNYEQYF. Filled out from reference TRBV5-6 and TRBJ2-7, the complete variable domain reads DAGVTQSPTHLIKTRGQQVTLRCSPKSGHDTVSWYQQALGQGPQFIFQYYEEEERQRGNFPDRFSGHQFPNYSSELNVNALLLGDSALYLCASSGGQGNYEQYFGPGTRLTVT.